The rows below give T cell receptor beta chains drawn from one sample of a study of sequential checkpoint blockade in melanoma. The assay was immunoSEQ multiplex PCR, and TCRdb's table has in-frame clones only and misses some. The sample carries around 16,000 clones, 85% to 95% recorded once. The specimen was CD8+ T cells sorted from blood (inferred from file names), collected from a patient given nivolumab and ipilimumab in sequence. These receptor sequences come from a human donor with melanoma. Both conserved end residues are part of each CDR3. D genes are given only for firm matches. Size is stated for part of the rows, as once, few or many counts, or as a class when the clone is expanded.

-	-	TRBV19	TRBJ1-1	CASSMGPNTEAFF	TGTGCCAGTAGTATGGGCCCGAACACTGAAGCTTTCTTT
-	TRBD1	TRBV25-1	TRBJ2-7	CASTPGTGSYEQYF	TGTGCCAGCACCCCCGGGACAGGATCCTACGAGCAGTACTTC
-	-	TRBV27	TRBJ1-1	CASSFIQVMNTEAFF	TGTGCCAGCAGTTTTATTCAGGTCATGAACACTGAAGCTTTCTTT
-	-	TRBV27	TRBJ2-7	CASSPSGPSYEQYF	TGTGCCAGCAGCCCAAGCGGGCCCTCCTACGAGCAATACTTC
-	-	TRBV27	TRBJ1-2	CASSLWQGNGYTF	TGTGCCAGCAGTTTGTGGCAGGGAAATGGCTACACCTTC
-	-	TRBV6-6	TRBJ1-6	CASVARALYNSPLHF	TGTGCCAGCGTTGCGAGGGCGCTATATAATTCACCCCTCCACTTT
-	-	TRBV7-3	TRBJ1-1	CASSSAREGTEAFF	TGTGCCAGCAGCTCAGCAAGGGAGGGCACTGAAGCTTTCTTT
once	-	TRBV7-3	TRBJ1-1	CASSLVAPPTEAFF	TGTGCCAGCAGCTTAGTGGCCCCGCCGACTGAAGCTTTCTTT
-	-	TRBV6-5	TRBJ1-2	CASTGASRAIYGYTF	TGTGCCAGCACAGGCGCATCGAGGGCCATCTATGGCTACACCTTC
-	TRBD1	TRBV28	TRBJ1-4	CASSTLTGVLGEKLFF	TGTGCCAGCAGCACTTTGACAGGGGTATTAGGGGAAAAACTGTTTTTT
-	-	TRBV28	TRBJ1-5	CASSTGGVVYNQPQHF	TGTGCCAGCAGTACGGGAGGGGTAGTTTACAATCAGCCCCAGCATTTT
-	TRBD2	TRBV11-2	TRBJ2-7	CASSLDGSAGAEQYF	TGTGCCAGCAGCTTAGACGGGTCAGCGGGAGCCGAGCAGTACTTC
-	TRBD1	TRBV28	TRBJ1-6	CASSARQGYNSPLHF	TGTGCCAGCAGTGCACGACAGGGCTATAATTCACCCCTCCACTTT
-	-	TRBV27	TRBJ1-2	CASSFSGVNYGYTF	TGTGCCAGCAGTTTCTCAGGCGTAAACTATGGCTACACCTTC
-	-	TRBV7-9	TRBJ1-1	CASSAVQGPTEAFF	TGTGCCAGCAGCGCCGTCCAGGGGCCCACTGAAGCTTTCTTT
-	-	TRBV6-4	TRBJ1-1	CASSDSGGEAFF	TGTGCCAGCAGTGACTCGGGGGGAGAAGCTTTCTTT
once	TRBD1	TRBV27	TRBJ1-2	CASSLLAGGADGYTF	TGTGCCAGCAGTTTACTTGCAGGGGGAGCCGATGGCTACACCTTC
-	TRBD1	TRBV7-2	TRBJ1-6	CASSLWDRGNSPLHF	TGTGCCAGCAGCTTATGGGACAGGGGTAATTCACCCCTCCACTTT
-	-	TRBV28	TRBJ2-7	CASSQWGQPYEQYF	TGTGCCAGCAGCCAGTGGGGGCAGCCTTACGAGCAGTACTTC
-	-	TRBV4-1	TRBJ1-1	CASSPQGYRNTEAFF	TGCGCCAGCAGCCCTCAGGGTTATCGAAACACTGAAGCTTTCTTT
once	-	TRBV9	TRBJ1-2	CASSVGGGTNYGYTF	TGTGCCAGCAGCGTAGGTGGCGGAACTAACTATGGCTACACCTTC
-	TRBD1	TRBV27	TRBJ1-5	CASSSGGGQPQHF	TGTGCCAGCAGCTCAGGGGGTGGGCAGCCCCAGCATTTT
-	-	TRBV28	TRBJ2-7	CASSLLGQSYEQYF	TGTGCCAGCAGTTTACTTGGACAGTCCTACGAGCAGTACTTC
-	TRBD1	TRBV4-3	TRBJ2-2	CASSQEARGQTGELFF	TGCGCCAGCAGCCAAGAGGCCAGGGGGCAGACCGGGGAGCTGTTTTTT
once	-	TRBV19	TRBJ1-1	CASSIGGGNTEAFF	TGTGCCAGTAGTATAGGGGGCGGGAACACTGAAGCTTTCTTT